This TCR beta chain was sequenced for a study of T cells in tumors after PD-1 blockade. Study background: A subset received ongoing vismodegib 150 mg daily alongside anti-PD-1 therapy.

This clone has ten or more counts. Some clones are missing from TCRdb's copy, which holds only in-frame ones; the method was immunoSEQ multiplex PCR. The sample has tens of thousands of clones; around 80% are singletons. Germline assignment: CDR1 SGHRS and CDR2 YFSETQ. The CDR3 is 13 residues long. V dropped 0 bases and J dropped 9 bases, with 10 bases sitting between them. This chain connects TRBV5-1 to TRBJ1-5, with D possibly TRBD1 on 5 matching bases. The TCR originated in a human donor with basal cell carcinoma. The sample consisted of PBMCs, taken before anti-PD-1 treatment. CDR3 in amino acids: CASSLEEGRPQHF. CDR3 nucleotide sequence: TGCGCCAGCAGCTTGGAGGAGGGGCGGCCCCAGCATTTT.